Detailed here is one T cell receptor (beta chain). This sample is drawn from a study of cytomegalovirus exposure and HLA in healthy donors. The germline gives CDR1 MNHEY, CDR2 SMNVEV (reference sequence). V lost 10 bases and J 6 bases, leaving 20 bases between the germline ends. The CDR3 length is 14 residues. Vbeta (60) and Jbeta (13) primers were used in the PCR. The data were produced by immunoSEQ multiplex PCR, yet TCRdb's version contains in-frame clones alone and is incomplete. The table lists roughly 100,000 clones, over 65% of them singletons. The sequencing input was PBMCs. The chain uses TRBV27 and TRBJ2-3; tentative D call: TRBD2 (6 bases). This TCR derives from a middle-aged man in good health and CMV-seropositive. The CDR3 reads CATRARDSLDTQYF. The CDR3 DNA is TGTGCCACCAGAGCCCGGGACTCCCTGGATACGCAGTATTTT.